The sequence of this TCR beta chain was determined in a study of naive and memory T cell subsets. Cells stained for CD3, CD4, CD8, CD45RA, CD27 and viability were sorted into four CD45RA/CD27 subsets. To note about this clonotype: What it recognizes is unknown.

CDR1 is DFQATT, CDR2 SNEGSKA, per germline (reference sequence). CDR3 length: 15 residues. The V and J ends lost 5 bases and 1 base respectively, with 15 bases between them. Study observations and caveats: Diversity fell and Gini index rose from naive through CM, EM, EMRA.

Both TRBC1 and TRBC2 were covered by a beta constant-region primer of two equimolar oligonucleotides. The cDNA 3' end received a ligated single-stranded oligonucleotide carrying the SP2 primer and a 12-nucleotide UMI. TCRdb fed the UMI-ligation and nested PCR reads into MiXCR, producing one record per CDR3 protein. The sample lists approximately 140,000 distinct CDR3 sequences, more than 15% occurring once. The chain uses TRBV20-1 and TRBJ1-3; D gene uncertain. The source is a human donor in good health. The sample was naive CD4+ T cells from blood. The CDR3 reads CSAPPPQSSGNTIYF. The CDR3 DNA is TGCAGTGCTCCTCCACCCCAGTCTTCTGGAAACACCATATATTTT.